One sample yielded the 27 T cell receptor beta chains listed below, sequenced in a study of blood T cell repertoires in COVID-19. Only in-frame clones appear in the TCRdb table, and some are missing; sequencing was by immunoSEQ multiplex PCR. The table records under 250,000 clones, around 88% of them present only once. Sequenced sample: peripheral blood. These receptors originate from a man between 40 and 49 years old with active or convalescent COVID-19.

A few counts support this clone. V is TRBV5-6 and J is TRBJ1-1, with D hard to call. CDR1 is SGHDT and CDR2 is YYEEEE in the germline V gene. V lost 1 base and J lost 1, with 11 bases in between. The CDR3 covers 15 residues. The CDR3 loop is CASSLLAGANTEAFF. As DNA, the CDR3 is TGTGCCAGCAGCTTGTTGGCAGGCGCGAACACTGAAGCTTTCTTT.

This chain links TRBV19 with TRBJ1-1; tentatively, D is TRBD1 (5 bases). Germline CDR1 is LNHDA and CDR2 is SQIVND (reference sequence). The CDR3 is 13 amino acids. V lost 6 bases and J 4 bases, leaving 12 bases between the germline ends. In nucleotides, the CDR3 is TGTGCCAGTAGGCCCCCAGGGCTCACTGAAGCTTTCTTT. Amino acids: CASRPPGLTEAFF.

This chain uses TRBV7-2 with TRBJ1-6; 10 nucleotides agree with TRBD1. The V and J ends lost 3 bases and 11 bases, in that order; junction bases with no gene match: 10. The CDR3 extends over 16 amino acids. The germline gives CDR1 SGHTA, CDR2 FQGNSA. CDR3 region: CASSLRAGQGLAPLHF. CDR3 bases: TGTGCCAGCAGCTTGCGGGCGGGACAGGGGTTGGCACCCCTCCACTTT.

The chain joins TRBV27 to TRBJ2-2, with 12 bases that match TRBD1. CDR1 and CDR2 from the germline V gene are MNHEY and SMNVEV (reference sequence). The junction had 5 bases not matched to a gene; V was cut back by 5 bases and J by 7 bases. The length of the CDR3 is 15 residues. As DNA, the CDR3 is TGTGCCAGCAGTCCCGGGACAGGGGGCAACGGGGAGCTGTTTTTT. Protein sequence: CASSPGTGGNGELFF.

The chain is built from TRBV6-6 and TRBJ1-2; unclear D gene. Between the trimmed V and J ends, which lost 6 bases and 4 bases, there was a span of 15 bases. Germline lookup yields CDR1 MNHNY and CDR2 SVGAGI (reference sequence). The CDR3 consists of 14 residues. The CDR3 DNA sequence: TGTGCCAGCAGCGGGATCGGGCAGACCTATGGCTACACCTTC. This codes for CASSGIGQTYGYTF.

The genes are TRBV3-1 (or the pseudogene TRBV3-2) and TRBJ1-2; 7 nucleotides agree with TRBD1. CDR1 and CDR2 from the germline V gene are LGHDT and YNNKEL (reference sequence). V lost 4 bases and J lost 5; bases outside the gene matches: 10. CDR3 size: 15 residues. The CDR3 here is CASSPQQGILYGYTF. The CDR3 bases are TGTGCCAGCAGCCCACAACAGGGGATTCTATATGGCTACACCTTC.

The chain joins TRBV5-5 to TRBJ1-2; 8 positions match TRBD1. The CDR3 covers 15 residues. Trimming removed 4 bases from V and 7 bases from J; junction bases left unmatched: 12. CDR1 and CDR2 (germline): SGHKS, YYEKEE (reference sequence). CDR3 sequence reads: CASSGRTGSPFGYTF. DNA for the CDR3: TGTGCCAGCAGCGGACGGACAGGGAGCCCTTTTGGCTACACCTTC.

In this sample, this clone turned up once. The chain is built from TRBV30 and TRBJ2-1; 7 nucleotides align to TRBD2. This CDR3 is 15 amino acids long. The J segment lost 3 bases and the V segment lost 2 bases, leaving 7 bases of the junction unmatched. The germline CDR1 and CDR2 sequences are GTSNPN and SVGIG (reference sequence). Written as DNA, the CDR3 is TGTGCCTGGAGTATAGTGACTAGCAACTACAATGAGCAGTTCTTC. Amino acid sequence: CAWSIVTSNYNEQFF.

V is TRBV15 and J is TRBJ1-5; D call uncertain. This CDR3 contains 15 residues. The ends were cut back, 3 bases at V and 6 bases at J, with 15 bases in the middle. Germline CDR1 is LNHNV and CDR2 is YYDKDF (reference sequence). CDR3 DNA: TGTGCCACCAGCAGTACAGTCGGCCCCGGTCAGCCCCAGCATTTT. Translating it yields CATSSTVGPGQPQHF. Full variable domain (outside the CDR3, taken from reference TRBV15 and TRBJ1-5): DAMVIQNPRYQVTQFGKPVTLSCSQTLNHNVMYWYQQKSSQAPKLLFHYYDKDFNNEADTPDNFQSRRPNTSFCFLDIRSPGLGDTAMYLCATSSTVGPGQPQHFGDGTRLSIL.

This chain joins TRBV7-3 and TRBJ2-1, with D unresolved. The germline V gene has CDR1 SGHTA and CDR2 FQGTGA. The ends were cut back, 1 base at V and 8 bases at J, with 6 bases in the middle. The CDR3 is 12 residues long. The CDR3 DNA follows: TGTGCCAGCAGCTTAAAGTGGCATGAGCAGTTCTTC. It encodes CASSLKWHEQFF.

This clone has only one observation. The CDR3 DNA reads as TGTGCCTGGAGCACCGGGACAGGGCCTAATGAAAAACTGTTTTTT. This sequence encodes CAWSTGTGPNEKLFF. The V gene is TRBV30, the J gene TRBJ1-4; 9 positions match TRBD1. Germline V gene lookup returns CDR1 GTSNPN and CDR2 SVGIG (reference sequence). The CDR3 is 15 residues long. Unmatched junction bases numbered 5, after V lost 3 bases and J lost 3 bases. The variable domain in full, completed from reference TRBV30 and TRBJ1-4, reads SQTIHQWPATLVQPVGSPLSLECTVEGTSNPNLYWYRQAAGRGLQLLFYSVGIGQISSEVPQNLSASRPQDRQFILSSKKLLLSDSGFYLCAWSTGTGPNEKLFFGSGTQLSVL.

This clone was counted a single time. The V call is TRBV14, the J call TRBJ1-6; D is perhaps TRBD1 (5 bases). CDR3 length: 14 residues. Germline CDR1 SGHDN, CDR2 FVKESK. The V end lost 4 bases, the J end lost 7 bases, and 11 bases lay between the germline ends. The CDR3 DNA reads TGTGCCAGCAGCCGGGGCGTGGGCAATTCACCCCTCCACTTT. Residues: CASSRGVGNSPLHF.

The V call is TRBV12-3 or TRBV12-4, the J call TRBJ2-7, with 7 bases aligning to TRBD2. The CDR3 is made up of 12 amino acids. V trimming: 6 bases; J trimming: 6 bases; junction bases outside the gene matches: 5. CDR3 DNA sequence: TGTGCCAGCAGCCGGACTAGAGCCGAGCAGTACTTC. It codes for CASSRTRAEQYF.

This clone was seen a handful of times. J is TRBJ2-7 and V is TRBV10-1; maybe TRBD1 (5 bases). This CDR3 has 14 residues. Deletions cut 10 bases from V and 12 bases from J, with 28 bases between. Germline CDR1 reads WNHNN; CDR2 reads SYGVQD (reference sequence). The CDR3 coding sequence is TGCGCCACACGCACGACAGACCCACTACCTCCGTTGTACTTC. Protein product: CATRTTDPLPPLYF.

V gene TRBV9 combines with J gene TRBJ2-1; TRBD2 aligns across 8 bases. V was clipped by 1 base and J by 5 bases; unmatched bases: 5. CDR1 SGDLS and CDR2 YYNGEE come from the germline V gene. The CDR3 contains 15 residues. The CDR3: CASSVWGSGDNEQFF. The CDR3 coding sequence is TGTGCCAGCAGCGTATGGGGTAGCGGGGACAATGAGCAGTTCTTC.

The chain links TRBV5-4 to TRBJ1-4, with D uncertain. Germline values: CDR1 SGHNT, CDR2 YYREEE (reference sequence). CDR3 length: 13 amino acids. V lost 0 bases to trimming and J lost 5 bases, with 5 bases between them. CDR3 sequence: CASSLGPNEKLFF. CDR3 sequence (DNA): TGTGCCAGCAGCTTGGGGCCCAATGAAAAACTGTTTTTT.

The DNA for the CDR3 is TGTGCCAGCAGCTTCGGGGGGACACCCGGGACCCAAAGCACAGATACGCAGTATTTT. Translated, it gives CASSFGGTPGTQSTDTQYF. The chain recombines TRBV7-9 with TRBJ2-3, with D possibly TRBD2 on 7 matching bases. V was cut by 3 bases and J by 0 bases, with 22 bases left in between. The CDR3 spans 19 residues. Germline V lookup: CDR1 SEHNR, CDR2 FQNEAQ (reference sequence).

The J gene is TRBJ1-3, the V gene TRBV12-3 or TRBV12-4; D ambiguous. The CDR3 spans 13 residues. Between the trimmed V and J ends, which lost 7 bases and 2 bases, there was a span of 9 bases. The CDR3 DNA reads TGTGCCAGCACCGGGGTAGCTGGAAACACCATATATTTT. Translating it yields CASTGVAGNTIYF.

This chain links TRBV11-3 with TRBJ1-2; tentatively, D is TRBD1 (5 bases). V lost 6 bases, J lost 10 bases, and 12 bases lay in between. Germline V gene data show CDR1 as SGHNT and CDR2 as YENEEA. This CDR3 contains 11 residues. The CDR3 bases are TGTGCCAGCAGTACCGACAGTACCTACACCTTC. Translating it yields CASSTDSTYTF.

The rearrangement links TRBV5-6 to TRBJ1-6; 8 positions match TRBD1. The germline V gene encodes CDR1 SGHDT and CDR2 YYEEEE. This CDR3 region has 15 residues. The J segment lost 9 bases and the V segment lost 4 bases, leaving 9 bases of the junction unmatched. The CDR3 sequence is CASSPGQGAISPLHF. The CDR3 region has the DNA TGTGCCAGCAGCCCGGGCCAGGGGGCTATTTCACCCCTCCACTTT.

The chain joins TRBV30 to TRBJ1-1; D remains unclear. V shed 1 base and J shed 5 bases, with 11 bases lying between them. The germline CDR1 and CDR2 sequences are GTSNPN and SVGIG (reference sequence). The CDR3 runs to 13 residues. CDR3 sequence (DNA): TGTGCCTGGAGTGATGCAGGTGGGACTGAAGCTTTCTTT. It codes for CAWSDAGGTEAFF.

In its sample, this clone was seen once. This sequence joins TRBV9 and TRBJ2-1; 9 positions agree with TRBD2. V gave up 4 bases and J gave up 7 bases; unmatched junction bases: 12. The CDR3 sequence is 16 residues long. Germline CDR1 SGDLS, CDR2 YYNGEE. CDR3 region: CASSSRELAGRNEQFF. The DNA of the CDR3 is TGTGCCAGCAGCTCCCGCGAACTAGCGGGCCGTAATGAGCAGTTCTTC. The whole variable domain, filled in from reference TRBV9 and TRBJ2-1, reads DSGVTQTPKHLITATGQRVTLRCSPRSGDLSVYWYQQSLDQGLQFLIQYYNGEERAKGNILERFSAQQFPDLHSELNLSSLELGDSALYFCASSSRELAGRNEQFFGPGTRLTVL.

J is TRBJ2-3 and V is TRBV6-2 or TRBV6-3, with 7 bases that match TRBD2. Per germline, CDR1 MNHEY and CDR2 SVGEGT. Trimming cost V 0 bases and J 2 bases; bases outside gene matches: 5. The CDR3 totals 16 residues. The CDR3 loop is CASSYSTGGFTDTQYF. The CDR3 DNA reads as TGTGCCAGCAGTTACTCGACGGGGGGATTCACAGATACGCAGTATTTT.

V gene TRBV7-2 combines with J gene TRBJ1-2; 7 bases agree with TRBD1. The CDR3 is 14 amino acids. V gave up 5 bases and J gave up 8 bases; unmatched junction bases: 11. Germline values: CDR1 SGHTA, CDR2 FQGNSA. The CDR3 sequence is CASSADRVGGGYTF. The CDR3 region has the DNA TGTGCCAGCAGCGCCGACAGGGTGGGGGGAGGCTACACCTTC.

The gene calls are TRBV9 and TRBJ1-1, with no clear D. Trimming removed 4 bases at V and 1 base at J, with 11 bases between. CDR1 and CDR2 (germline): SGDLS, YYNGEE. The CDR3 extends over 14 amino acids. CDR3 sequence: CASSQYGENTEAFF. As DNA, the CDR3 is TGTGCCAGCAGCCAATACGGGGAGAACACTGAAGCTTTCTTT.

The chain employs TRBV6-6 and TRBJ2-7; D perhaps matches TRBD1 (5 bases). Germline CDR1 and CDR2: MNHNY and SVGAGI (reference sequence). This CDR3 has 13 amino acids. Trimming shortened V by 7 bases and J by 5 bases, and 15 bases separated the two germline ends. The CDR3 spells CASIAGSGHEQYF. The DNA for the CDR3 is TGTGCCAGCATAGCAGGGTCTGGCCACGAGCAGTACTTC.

This chain links TRBV5-1 with TRBJ2-2, with a possible D match to TRBD2 (6 bases). The V end was cut by 1 base, the J end by 4 bases, with 11 bases between. This CDR3 region has 15 residues. Germline CDR1 is SGHRS and CDR2 is YFSETQ. The CDR3 bases are TGCGCCAGCAGCTTGAGCCTAGCGAGCACCGGGGAGCTGTTTTTT. Amino acids: CASSLSLASTGELFF.